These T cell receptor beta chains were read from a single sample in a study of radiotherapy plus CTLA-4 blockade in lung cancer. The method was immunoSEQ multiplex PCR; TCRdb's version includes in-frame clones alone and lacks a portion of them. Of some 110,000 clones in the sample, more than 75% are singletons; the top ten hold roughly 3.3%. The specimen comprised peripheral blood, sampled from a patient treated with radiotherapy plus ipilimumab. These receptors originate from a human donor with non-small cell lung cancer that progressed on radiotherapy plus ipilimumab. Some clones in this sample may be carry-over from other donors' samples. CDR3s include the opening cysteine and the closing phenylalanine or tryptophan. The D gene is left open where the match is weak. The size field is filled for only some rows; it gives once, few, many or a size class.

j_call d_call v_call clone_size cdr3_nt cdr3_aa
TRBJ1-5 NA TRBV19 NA TGTGCCAGTAAGAAGGGGTTAGAAAATCAGCCCCAGCATTTT CASKKGLENQPQHF
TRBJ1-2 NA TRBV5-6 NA TGTGCCAGCAGCTTGGTCGGACAGAACTATGGCTACACCTTC CASSLVGQNYGYTF
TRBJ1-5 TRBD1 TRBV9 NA TGTGCCAGCAGCTGGGGACAGGGCAATCAGCCCCAGCATTTT CASSWGQGNQPQHF
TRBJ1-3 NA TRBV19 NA TGTGCCAGTAGTATTGAGAGCTCTGGAAACACCATATATTTT CASSIESSGNTIYF
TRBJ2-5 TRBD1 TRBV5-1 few TGCGCCAGCAGCTCCGACAGGGGAAGGCGAGGGGAGACCCAGTACTTC CASSSDRGRRGETQYF
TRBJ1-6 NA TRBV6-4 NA TGTGCCAGCAGAGGACAGAGCTCCTATAATTCACCCCTCCACTTT CASRGQSSYNSPLHF
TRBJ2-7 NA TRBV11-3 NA TGTGCCAGCAGCTCTACCAGAGAAGGCAGGCAGTACTTC CASSSTREGRQYF
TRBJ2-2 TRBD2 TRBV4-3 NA TGCGCCAGCAACACCGGACTAGCGGGGGGTACCCAGAACACCGGGGAGCTGTTTTTT CASNTGLAGGTQNTGELFF
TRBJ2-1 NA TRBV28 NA TGTGCCAGCAGTTCACACTTTGGTTCGGGTAAGAATCCCTACAATGAGCAGTTCTTC CASSSHFGSGKNPYNEQFF
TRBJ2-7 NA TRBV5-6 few TGTGCCAGCAGCTTGGGAGGGGACTACGAGCAGTACTTC CASSLGGDYEQYF
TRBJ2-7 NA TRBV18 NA TGTGCCAGCTCACTATCGGGACGGATCTACGAGCAGTACTTC CASSLSGRIYEQYF
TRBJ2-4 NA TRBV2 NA TGTGCCAGCAGTTGGGCCCCTGGGGCCAAAAACATTCAGTACTTC CASSWAPGAKNIQYF
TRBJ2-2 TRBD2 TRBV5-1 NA TGCGCCAGCAGCTTCTTACCGCCGGGACTACTGACCGGGGAGCTGTTTTTT CASSFLPPGLLTGELFF
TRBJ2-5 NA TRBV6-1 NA TGTGCCAGCAGTCCCGGACAGAGCCAAGAGACCCAGTACTTC CASSPGQSQETQYF
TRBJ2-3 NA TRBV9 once TGTGCCAGCAGACCCGACGGGGCCCCCACAGATACGCAGTATTTT CASRPDGAPTDTQYF
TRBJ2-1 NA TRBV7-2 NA TGTGCCAGCAGCTTCTGGGATGAGCAGTTCTTC CASSFWDEQFF
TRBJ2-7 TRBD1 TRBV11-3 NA TGTGCCAGCAGCCGGGACAGGGAAGACGAGCAGTACTTC CASSRDREDEQYF
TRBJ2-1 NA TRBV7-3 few TGTGCCAGCAGCTTGGGTGGGGCCGCCCGGGGATACAATGAGCAGTTCTTC CASSLGGAARGYNEQFF
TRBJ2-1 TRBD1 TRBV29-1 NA TGCAGCGTGCAACAGGGGGCGCCCAATGAGCAGTTCTTC CSVQQGAPNEQFF
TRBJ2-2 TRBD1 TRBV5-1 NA TGCGCCAGCAGCAACGGACAGGGAAGCACCGGGGAGCTGTTTTTT CASSNGQGSTGELFF
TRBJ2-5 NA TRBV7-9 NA TGTGCCAGCAGCTTTGCCGGGGCTGAACTCCCCCGGACCCAGTACTTC CASSFAGAELPRTQYF
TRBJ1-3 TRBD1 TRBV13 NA TGTGCCAGCACTCTAGACAGGGGGCCTGGAAACACCATATATTTT CASTLDRGPGNTIYF
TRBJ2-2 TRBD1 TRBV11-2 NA TGTGCCAGCAGCAAGGGGGCAGGGACGAACACCGGGGAGCTGTTTTTT CASSKGAGTNTGELFF
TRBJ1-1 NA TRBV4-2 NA TGTGCCAGCAGCCAAGATAATGACGGACTTGAAGCTTTCTTT CASSQDNDGLEAFF
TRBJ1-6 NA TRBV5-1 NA TGCGCCAGCAGTCAAGCGGGACCTCAGAATTCACCCCTCCACTTT CASSQAGPQNSPLHF
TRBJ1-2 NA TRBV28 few TGTGCCAGCAGTTTAATACAAGTCGACTATGGCTACACCTTC CASSLIQVDYGYTF
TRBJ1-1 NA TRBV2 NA TGTGCCAGCAGTACAAAAGTGGTTACTGAAGCTTTCTTT CASSTKVVTEAFF
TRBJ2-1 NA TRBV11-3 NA TGTGCCAGCAGCCTAATTGGATACAATGAGCAGTTCTTC CASSLIGYNEQFF
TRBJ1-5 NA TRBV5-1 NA TGCGCCAGCAGCTTGGAAGGGGGGAATCAGCCCCAGCATTTT CASSLEGGNQPQHF
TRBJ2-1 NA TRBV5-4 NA TGTGCCAGCAGCTTGGACCAGGGTTTATACAATGAGCAGTTCTTC CASSLDQGLYNEQFF
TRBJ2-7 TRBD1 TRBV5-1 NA TGCGCCAGCAGCTTGGGCTCCGGGACAGGGGGGAGGGAGCAGTACTTC CASSLGSGTGGREQYF
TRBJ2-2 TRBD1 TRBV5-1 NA TGCGCCAGCAGCTACTCCCTGACAGGGTTGACCGGGGAGCTGTTTTTT CASSYSLTGLTGELFF
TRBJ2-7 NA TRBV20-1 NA TGCAGTCCCGGGACCCAGTACGAGCAGTACTTC CSPGTQYEQYF
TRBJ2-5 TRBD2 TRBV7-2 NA TGTGCCAGCAGGACCTGGTTGACTAGCGGGGGGTCCACACAAGAGACCCAGTACTTC CASRTWLTSGGSTQETQYF
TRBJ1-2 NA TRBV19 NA TGTGCCAGTAGTATAGATGGGCAGGGAAGGGGCTACACCTTC CASSIDGQGRGYTF
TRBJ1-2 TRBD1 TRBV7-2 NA TGTGCCAGCAGCACATACCCTGTAGGCAGGGGGCCTGGCTACACCTTC CASSTYPVGRGPGYTF
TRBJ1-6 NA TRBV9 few TGTGCCAGCAGCGTAGACGGGGACTCTAATTCACCCCTCCACTTT CASSVDGDSNSPLHF
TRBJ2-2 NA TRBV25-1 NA TGTGCCAGCAGTGGATACAGGGAGCTGTTTTTT CASSGYRELFF
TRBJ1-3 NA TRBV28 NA TGTGCCAGCAGCCCCCCGGCGGCTAGCTCTGGAAACACCATATATTTT CASSPPAASSGNTIYF
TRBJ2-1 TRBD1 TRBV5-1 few TGCGCCAGCAGCTCCCTGAATAACGGTTGGACAGGGTATAATGAGCAGTTCTTC CASSSLNNGWTGYNEQFF
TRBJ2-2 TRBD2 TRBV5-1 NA TGCGCCAGCAGCTTGGCCCCTCCGGGTAGCGGGGGGGCCGACGGGGAGCTGTTTTTT CASSLAPPGSGGADGELFF
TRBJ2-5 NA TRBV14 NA TGTGCCAGCAGCCAACAAGAGACCCAGTACTTC CASSQQETQYF
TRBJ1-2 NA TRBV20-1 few TGCAGTGCCGGGACGGACTATGGCTACACCTTC CSAGTDYGYTF
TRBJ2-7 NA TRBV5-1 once TGCGCCAGCAGCTTTTCTCCTGGTGGGAACGGTTATTCCTACGAGCAGTACTTC CASSFSPGGNGYSYEQYF
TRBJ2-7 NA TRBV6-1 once TGTGCCAGCACCGAAGTTCCTCGCGGCTCCTACGAGCAGTACTTC CASTEVPRGSYEQYF
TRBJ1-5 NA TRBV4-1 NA TGCGCCAGCAGCCAAGACGGTCCCCGGGCCTTTAGGGGAAGCAATCAGCCCCAGCATTTT CASSQDGPRAFRGSNQPQHF
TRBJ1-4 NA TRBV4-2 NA TGTGCCAGCAGCCAAGAAGGACATCTGCAGGGAAAACTGTTTTTT CASSQEGHLQGKLFF
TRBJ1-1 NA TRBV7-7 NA TGTGCTAGCAGCCCACTAGGGGGGGACACTGAAGCTTTCTTT CASSPLGGDTEAFF
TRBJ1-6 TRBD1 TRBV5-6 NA TGTGCCAGCAGCCCCTGGACAGGGTTTAATTCACCCCTCCACTTT CASSPWTGFNSPLHF
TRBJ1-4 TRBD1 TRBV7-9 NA TGTGCCAGCGGGGACAGGGTGTTTGAAAAACTGTTTTTT CASGDRVFEKLFF
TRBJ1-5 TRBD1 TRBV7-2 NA TGTGCCAGCAGCCCGATGAACAGGGGGGTTAATCAGCCCCAGCATTTT CASSPMNRGVNQPQHF
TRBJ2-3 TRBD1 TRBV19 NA TGTGCCAGTAGTATTGGTCAGGGGGTCACAGATACGCAGTATTTT CASSIGQGVTDTQYF
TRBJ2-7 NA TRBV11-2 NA TGTGCCAGCGGACCGGGGGGGACAGGCTACGAGCAGTACTTC CASGPGGTGYEQYF
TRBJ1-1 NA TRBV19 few TGTGCCAGTTCCACGTCGTGGGTTATGACTGAAGCTTTCTTT CASSTSWVMTEAFF
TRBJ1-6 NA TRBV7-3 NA TGTGCCAGCAGCCCCGTCAGGGGTGGCAATTCACCCCTCCACTTT CASSPVRGGNSPLHF